The 15 T cell receptor beta chains listed next were all sequenced from one sample in a study of cytomegalovirus exposure and HLA in healthy donors. PCR amplification relied on 60 Vbeta primers (plus 13 Jbeta primers). Data came from immunoSEQ multiplex PCR; TCRdb stores just in-frame clones and leaves some out. There are 110,000 to 150,000 clones in the sample; over 60% occur only once, and approximately 2.1% lies in the top ten. The sample consisted of PBMCs. These receptors all come from a man in his forties in good health and CMV-seronegative.

The CDR3 DNA reads as TGTGCCAGCAGTCTCCGGGACAAGGGGTTTGAGGATACGCAGTATTTT. Translating it yields CASSLRDKGFEDTQYF. The rearrangement uses TRBV14 and TRBJ2-3; the D gene is possibly TRBD1 (6 bases). The V gene lost 6 bases and the J gene lost 6 bases, with 22 bases spanning the gap. The CDR3 covers 16 residues. The germline V gene encodes CDR1 SGHDN and CDR2 FVKESK.

This sequence joins TRBV15 and TRBJ2-2; 9 bases match TRBD1. V was clipped by 0 bases and J by 3 bases; unmatched bases: 5. The CDR3 totals 17 residues. The V gene's germline CDR1 is LNHNV and CDR2 YYDKDF (reference sequence). CDR3 sequence: CATSRDVGQGHTGELFF. CDR3 nucleotide sequence: TGTGCCACCAGCAGAGATGTGGGACAGGGTCACACCGGGGAGCTGTTTTTT. The full variable domain, with the rest looked up from reference TRBV15 and TRBJ2-2, is DAMVIQNPRYQVTQFGKPVTLSCSQTLNHNVMYWYQQKSSQAPKLLFHYYDKDFNNEADTPDNFQSRRPNTSFCFLDIRSPGLGDTAMYLCATSRDVGQGHTGELFFGEGSRLTVL.

The chain carries TRBV7-6 and TRBJ2-7, with a possible D match to TRBD1 (6 bases). CDR3 length: 14 residues. Germline-derived CDR1 and CDR2 are SGHVS and FNYEAQ. The V end lost 2 bases, the J end lost 0 bases, and 8 bases lay between the germline ends. The CDR3 DNA reads TGTGCCAGCAGCTTACTCAGGGGCTCCTACGAGCAGTACTTC. Its protein is CASSLLRGSYEQYF. Supplemented by reference TRBV7-6 and TRBJ2-7, the full variable domain reads GAGVSQSPRYKVTKRGQDVALRCDPISGHVSLYWYRQALGQGPEFLTYFNYEAQQDKSGLPNDRFSAERPEGSISTLTIQRTEQRDSAMYRCASSLLRGSYEQYFGPGTRLTVT.

A few counts support this clone. This chain connects TRBV18 to TRBJ1-5; D is possibly TRBD1 (6 bases). This CDR3 is 18 amino acids long. CDR1 and CDR2 (germline): KGHSH, LQKENI. The V end lost 2 bases, the J end lost 0 bases, and 17 bases lay between the germline ends. In nucleotides, the CDR3 is TGTGCCAGCTCACCAACTAAGGGGACATACGGTAGCAATCAGCCCCAGCATTTT. Translation: CASSPTKGTYGSNQPQHF.

This chain links TRBV6-5 with TRBJ1-6, with D possibly TRBD1 on 5 matching bases. V lost 0 bases and J lost 6, with 12 bases in between. Germline V gene lookup returns CDR1 MNHEY and CDR2 SVGAGI. The CDR3 consists of 16 residues. Written as DNA, the CDR3 is TGTGCCAGCAGTTACTCGGCTGGGGCCGGTAATTCACCCCTCCACTTT. It specifies CASSYSAGAGNSPLHF.

The V call is TRBV13, the J call TRBJ1-1; D is undetermined. Germline V gene sequence: CDR1 PRHDT, CDR2 FYEKMQ (reference sequence). The CDR3 sequence is 13 residues long. V gave up 3 bases and J gave up 4 bases, with 9 bases separating them. This CDR3 is CASSFHLRTEAFF. The CDR3 coding sequence is TGTGCCAGCAGCTTCCACCTGCGCACTGAAGCTTTCTTT.

The chain recombines TRBV18 with TRBJ1-5, with a weak D call TRBD1 (6 bases). V lost 5 bases and J lost 1, with 12 bases in between. The CDR3 runs 15 residues. Germline assignment: CDR1 KGHSH and CDR2 LQKENI. CDR3 amino acids: CASSLQGWSNQPQHF. The DNA of the CDR3 is TGTGCCAGCTCATTACAGGGATGGAGCAATCAGCCCCAGCATTTT.

The sample holds a few counts of this clone. This chain uses TRBV6-1 with TRBJ1-1; a possible D gene is TRBD1 (6 bases). This CDR3 is 15 amino acids long. The germline V gene has CDR1 MNHNS and CDR2 SASEGT. Trimming took off 2 bases at V and 6 bases at J, with 16 bases between the two ends. CDR3 nucleotide sequence: TGTGCCAGCAGTGAAAATCTGAGGGGGATCGCTGAAGCTTTCTTT. It specifies CASSENLRGIAEAFF.

This chain links TRBV30 with TRBJ2-7; a weak D match, TRBD2 (6 bases). Trimming removed 2 bases from V and 6 bases from J, with 14 bases in between. CDR3 length: 13 amino acids. Germline V lookup: CDR1 GTSNPN, CDR2 SVGIG (reference sequence). For the CDR3, the DNA is TGTGCCTGGAGTCCGGGCAGGGAGGTCGAGCAGTACTTC. It yields the protein CAWSPGREVEQYF. Together with reference TRBV30 and TRBJ2-7, the CDR3 gives the full variable domain: SQTIHQWPATLVQPVGSPLSLECTVEGTSNPNLYWYRQAAGRGLQLLFYSVGIGQISSEVPQNLSASRPQDRQFILSSKKLLLSDSGFYLCAWSPGREVEQYFGPGTRLTVT.

This clone was counted a few times. The chain has TRBV19 and TRBJ2-1, with TRBD2 identical over 8 bases. This CDR3 has 16 amino acids. J was trimmed by 4 bases and V by 1 base; bases with no gene match: 6. The germline gives CDR1 LNHDA, CDR2 SQIVND (reference sequence). CDR3 in amino acids: CASSIVGGAGYNEQFF. DNA for the CDR3: TGTGCCAGTAGTATAGTCGGGGGGGCTGGATACAATGAGCAGTTCTTC.

V is TRBV5-4 and J is TRBJ1-2; D perhaps matches TRBD1 (5 bases). V lost 4 bases and J lost 8, with 15 bases in between. CDR3 length equals 13 residues. Per germline, CDR1 SGHNT and CDR2 YYREEE (reference sequence). The CDR3 protein is CASSTGGGKGYTF. The CDR3 bases are TGTGCCAGCAGCACCGGCGGGGGGAAGGGCTACACCTTC.

The chain carries TRBV18 and TRBJ2-1; 7 bases are a match to TRBD2. Germline CDR1 reads KGHSH; CDR2 reads LQKENI. The CDR3 extends over 17 amino acids. The junction had 10 bases not matched to a gene; V was cut back by 0 bases and J by 5 bases. CDR3 amino acids: CASSPPGRETSDNEQFF. CDR3 DNA sequence: TGTGCCAGCTCACCACCCGGGCGGGAGACCTCGGACAATGAGCAGTTCTTC. Together with reference TRBV18 and TRBJ2-1, the CDR3 gives the full variable domain: NAGVMQNPRHLVRRRGQEARLRCSPMKGHSHVYWYRQLPEEGLKFMVYLQKENIIDESGMPKERFSAEFPKEGPSILRIQQVVRGDSAAYFCASSPPGRETSDNEQFFGPGTRLTVL.

This clone was counted only a few times. The V call is TRBV5-1, the J call TRBJ1-4; no clear D gene. V was trimmed by 2 bases and J by 4 bases, leaving 9 bases between them. Germline V gene sequence: CDR1 SGHRS, CDR2 YFSETQ. The CDR3 totals 14 residues. CDR3 nucleotides: TGCGCCAGCAGCTTAACAGAGAATAATGAAAAACTGTTTTTT. Residues: CASSLTENNEKLFF.

Only a few counts were recorded for this clone. The chain recombines TRBV7-6 with TRBJ2-7, with a tentative D call TRBD1 (6 bases). V lost 2 bases and J 3 bases, leaving 11 bases between the germline ends. The CDR3 runs to 14 residues. CDR1 is SGHVS and CDR2 is FNYEAQ in the germline V gene. CDR3 residues: CASSLWGTNYEQYF. CDR3 nucleotides: TGTGCCAGCAGCTTATGGGGGACAAACTACGAGCAGTACTTC.

The chain employs TRBV6-1 and TRBJ2-3, with 9 bases aligning to TRBD2. The junction had 4 bases not matched to a gene; V was cut back by 3 bases and J by 0 bases. Germline V gene lookup returns CDR1 MNHNS and CDR2 SASEGT. This CDR3 spans 16 amino acids. The CDR3 nucleotides are TGTGCCAGCAGTGAGATTAGCGGGAGTAGCACAGATACGCAGTATTTT. It is translated as CASSEISGSSTDTQYF.